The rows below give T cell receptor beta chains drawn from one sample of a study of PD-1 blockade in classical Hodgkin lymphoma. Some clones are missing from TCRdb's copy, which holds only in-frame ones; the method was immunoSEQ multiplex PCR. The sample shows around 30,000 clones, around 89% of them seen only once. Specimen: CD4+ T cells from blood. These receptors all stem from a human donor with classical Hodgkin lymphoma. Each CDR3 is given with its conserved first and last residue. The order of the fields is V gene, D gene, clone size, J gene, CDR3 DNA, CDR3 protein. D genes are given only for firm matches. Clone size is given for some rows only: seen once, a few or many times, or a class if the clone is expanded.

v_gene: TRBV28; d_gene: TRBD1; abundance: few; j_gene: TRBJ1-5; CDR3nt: TGTGCCAGCAATCCAAACAGGGGGAAAGGCAATCAGCCCCAGCATTTT; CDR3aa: CASNPNRGKGNQPQHF
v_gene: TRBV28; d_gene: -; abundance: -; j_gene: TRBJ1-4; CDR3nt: TGTGCCAGCAGCCCTGGGGGGGTGGTTAATGAAAAACTGTTTTTT; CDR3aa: CASSPGGVVNEKLFF
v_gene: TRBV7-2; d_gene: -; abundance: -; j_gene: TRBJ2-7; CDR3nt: TGTGCCAGCAGCGCGGTCCAGGGCCGAGGGGAGCAGTACTTC; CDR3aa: CASSAVQGRGEQYF
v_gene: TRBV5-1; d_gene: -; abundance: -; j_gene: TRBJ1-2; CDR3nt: TGCGCCAGCAGCTTGACCTTCGGGGAGCGTGGCTACACCTTC; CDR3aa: CASSLTFGERGYTF
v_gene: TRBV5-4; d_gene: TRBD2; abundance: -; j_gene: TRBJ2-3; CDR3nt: TGTGCCAGCAGCTTGGGCGGACTAGCGGTGCCCCTAGGCACAGATACGCAGTATTTT; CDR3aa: CASSLGGLAVPLGTDTQYF
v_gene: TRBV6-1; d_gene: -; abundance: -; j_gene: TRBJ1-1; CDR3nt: TGTGCCAGCAGTGAAGGCGGGTTGAACACTGAAGCTTTCTTT; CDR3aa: CASSEGGLNTEAFF
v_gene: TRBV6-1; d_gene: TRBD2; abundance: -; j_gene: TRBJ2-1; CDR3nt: TGTGCCAGCAGTGATGCCGGACTAGCGGGAGTTATTGAGCAGTTCTTC; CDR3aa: CASSDAGLAGVIEQFF
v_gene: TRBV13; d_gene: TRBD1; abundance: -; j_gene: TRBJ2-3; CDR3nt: TGTGCCAGCAGCCCCCAGACAGGGCTGCGAGGAGATACGCAGTATTTT; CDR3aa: CASSPQTGLRGDTQYF
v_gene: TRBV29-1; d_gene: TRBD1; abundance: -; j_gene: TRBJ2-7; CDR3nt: TGCAGCGTTGAAACAGGGGGACACGAGCAGTACTTC; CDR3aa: CSVETGGHEQYF
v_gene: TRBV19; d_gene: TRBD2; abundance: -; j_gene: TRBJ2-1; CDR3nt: TGTGCCAGTACCATATCGGTGGGCGCTAGCGGGGGGGGAGGTGAGCAGTTCTTC; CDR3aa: CASTISVGASGGGGEQFF
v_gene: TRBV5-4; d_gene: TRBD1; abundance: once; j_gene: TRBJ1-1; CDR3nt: TGTGCCAGCAGCTTGTGGGACAGGGGCGGAGGGAGGGACACTGAAGCTTTCTTT; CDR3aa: CASSLWDRGGGRDTEAFF
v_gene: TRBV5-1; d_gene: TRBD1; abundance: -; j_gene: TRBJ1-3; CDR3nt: TGCGCCAGCAGCTTGGGACAGGGGTCGCCCTCTGGAAACACCATATATTTT; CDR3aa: CASSLGQGSPSGNTIYF
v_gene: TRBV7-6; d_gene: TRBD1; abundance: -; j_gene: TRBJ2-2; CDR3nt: TGTGCCAGCAGCTTGCGGACAGGGGGCGCGTCAATTGCTGCCGGGGAGCTGTTTTTT; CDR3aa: CASSLRTGGASIAAGELFF
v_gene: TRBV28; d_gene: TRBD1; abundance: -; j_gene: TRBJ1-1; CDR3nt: TGTGCCAGCAGCTCCGACAGGGGATACACTGAAGCTTTCTTT; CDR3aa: CASSSDRGYTEAFF
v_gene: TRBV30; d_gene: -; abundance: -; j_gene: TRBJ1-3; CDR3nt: TGTGCCTGGACCCGGAACTCTGGAAACACCATATATTTT; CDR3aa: CAWTRNSGNTIYF
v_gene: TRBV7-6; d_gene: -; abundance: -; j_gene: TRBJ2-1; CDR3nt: TGTGCCAGCAGCTTATCTGGGGCACCGAACAATGAGCAGTTCTTC; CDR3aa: CASSLSGAPNNEQFF